This TCR beta chain came from a study of T cell responses to AZD1222 COVID-19 vaccine. Profiling relied on immunoSEQ multiplex PCR, and the TCRdb table lists in-frame clones only, not all of them. The data hold 100,000 to 150,000 clones, with roughly 88% observed a single time. The germline V gene has CDR1 LGHDT and CDR2 YNNKEL (reference sequence). V gave up 3 bases and J gave up 7 bases, with 12 bases separating them. The length of the CDR3 is 13 residues. The receptor was isolated from an adult in good health. This specimen was peripheral blood, taken on day 0 of AZD1222 vaccination. This chain uses TRBV3-1 (or the pseudogene TRBV3-2) with TRBJ1-2; D is unclear. CDR3 nucleotide sequence: TGTGCCAGCAGCCAGGCAGGCTGGGGTGGCTACACCTTC. The encoded protein is CASSQAGWGGYTF.